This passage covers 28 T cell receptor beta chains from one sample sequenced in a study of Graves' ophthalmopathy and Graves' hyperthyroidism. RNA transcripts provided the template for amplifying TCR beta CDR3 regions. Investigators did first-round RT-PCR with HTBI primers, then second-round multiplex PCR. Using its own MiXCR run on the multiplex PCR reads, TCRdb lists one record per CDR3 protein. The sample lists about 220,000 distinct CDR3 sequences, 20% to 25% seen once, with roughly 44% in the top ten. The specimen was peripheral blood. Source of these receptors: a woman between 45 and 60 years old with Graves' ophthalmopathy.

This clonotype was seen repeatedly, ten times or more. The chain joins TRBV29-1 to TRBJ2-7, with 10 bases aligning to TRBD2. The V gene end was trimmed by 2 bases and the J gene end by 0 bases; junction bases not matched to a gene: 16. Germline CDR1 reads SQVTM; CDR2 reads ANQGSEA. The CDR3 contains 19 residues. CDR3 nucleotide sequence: TGCAGCGTTGAAATGCCCGGGACTAGCGTTCACTCCAGCTCCTACGAGCAGTACTTC. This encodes CSVEMPGTSVHSSSYEQYF.

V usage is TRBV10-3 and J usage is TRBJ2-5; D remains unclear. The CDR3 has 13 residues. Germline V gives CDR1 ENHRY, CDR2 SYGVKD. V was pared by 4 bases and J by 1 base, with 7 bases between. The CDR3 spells CAISGHPQETQYF. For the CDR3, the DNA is TGTGCCATCAGTGGACATCCCCAAGAGACCCAGTACTTC.

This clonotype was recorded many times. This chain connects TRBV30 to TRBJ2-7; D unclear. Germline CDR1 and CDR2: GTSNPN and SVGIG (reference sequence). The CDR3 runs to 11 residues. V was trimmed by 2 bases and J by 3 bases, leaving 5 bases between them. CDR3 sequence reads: CAWSSNYEQYF. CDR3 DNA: TGTGCCTGGAGTTCTAACTACGAGCAGTACTTC.

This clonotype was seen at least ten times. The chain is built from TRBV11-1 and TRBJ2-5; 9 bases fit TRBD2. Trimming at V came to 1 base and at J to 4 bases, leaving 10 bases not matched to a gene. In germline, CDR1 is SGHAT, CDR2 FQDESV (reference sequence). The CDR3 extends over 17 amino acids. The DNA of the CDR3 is TGTGCCAGCAGCTTAGGGGGGCTGAGCGGGAGGAGAGAGACCCAGTACTTC. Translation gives CASSLGGLSGRRETQYF.

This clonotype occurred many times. CDR3 sequence reads: CASSGTGRPYGYTF. CDR3 DNA: TGTGCCAGCAGTGGGACGGGACGGCCTTATGGCTACACCTTC. The chain has TRBV27 and TRBJ1-2; tentatively, D is TRBD1 (5 bases). CDR1 and CDR2 (germline): MNHEY, SMNVEV (reference sequence). V gave up 5 bases and J gave up 5 bases, with 15 bases separating them. CDR3 size: 14 residues.

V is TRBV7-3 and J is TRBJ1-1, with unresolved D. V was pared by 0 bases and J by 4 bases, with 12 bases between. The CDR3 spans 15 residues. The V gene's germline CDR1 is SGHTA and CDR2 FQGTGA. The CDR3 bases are TGTGCCAGCAGCTTAACCGGCGTCCCGGGCACTGAAGCTTTCTTT. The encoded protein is CASSLTGVPGTEAFF.

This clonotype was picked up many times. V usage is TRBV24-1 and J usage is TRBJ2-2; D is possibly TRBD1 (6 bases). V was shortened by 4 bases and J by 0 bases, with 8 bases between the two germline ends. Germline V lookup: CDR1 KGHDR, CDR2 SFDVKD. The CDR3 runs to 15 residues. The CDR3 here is CATSEGTTNTGELFF. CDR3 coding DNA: TGTGCCACCAGTGAGGGGACAACGAACACCGGGGAGCTGTTTTTT.

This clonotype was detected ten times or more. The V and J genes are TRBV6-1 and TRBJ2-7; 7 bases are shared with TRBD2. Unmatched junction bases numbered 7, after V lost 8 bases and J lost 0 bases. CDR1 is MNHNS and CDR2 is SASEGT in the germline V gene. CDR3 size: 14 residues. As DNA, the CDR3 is TGTGCCAGCGGGAGGGGAACCGCCTCCTACGAGCAGTACTTC. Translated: CASGRGTASYEQYF.

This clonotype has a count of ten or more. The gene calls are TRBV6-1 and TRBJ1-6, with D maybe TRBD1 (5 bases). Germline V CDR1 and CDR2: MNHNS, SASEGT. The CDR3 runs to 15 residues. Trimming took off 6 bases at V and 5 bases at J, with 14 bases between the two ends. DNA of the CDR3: TGTGCCAGCAGGGAATGGGGGGGTGATAATTCACCCCTCCACTTT. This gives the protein CASREWGGDNSPLHF.

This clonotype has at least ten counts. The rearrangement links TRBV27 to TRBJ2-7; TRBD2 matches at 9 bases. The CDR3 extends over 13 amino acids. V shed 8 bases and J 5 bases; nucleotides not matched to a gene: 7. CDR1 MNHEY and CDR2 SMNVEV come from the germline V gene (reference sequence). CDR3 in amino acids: CASLETSGNEQYF. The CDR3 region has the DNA TGTGCCAGCCTGGAGACTAGCGGCAACGAGCAGTACTTC.

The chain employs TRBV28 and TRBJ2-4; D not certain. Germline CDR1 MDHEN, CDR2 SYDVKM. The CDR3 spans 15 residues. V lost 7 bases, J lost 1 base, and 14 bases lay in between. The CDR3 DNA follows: TGTGCCAGCACCCCCTGGCGTTTGGCCAAAAACATTCAGTACTTC. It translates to CASTPWRLAKNIQYF.

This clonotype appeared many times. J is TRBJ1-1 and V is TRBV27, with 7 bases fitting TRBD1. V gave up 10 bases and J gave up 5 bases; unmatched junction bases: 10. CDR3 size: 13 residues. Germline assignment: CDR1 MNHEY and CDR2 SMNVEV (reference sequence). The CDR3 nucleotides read TGTGCCACCTGGACGGAGGGGGCAACTGAAGCTTTCTTT. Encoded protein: CATWTEGATEAFF.

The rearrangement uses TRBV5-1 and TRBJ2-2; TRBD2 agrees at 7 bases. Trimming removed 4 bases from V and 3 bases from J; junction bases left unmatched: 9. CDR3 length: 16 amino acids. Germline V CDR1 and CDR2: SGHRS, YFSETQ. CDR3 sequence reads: CASSLAPAGDTGELFF. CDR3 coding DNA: TGCGCCAGCAGCCTGGCCCCGGCGGGAGACACCGGGGAGCTGTTTTTT.

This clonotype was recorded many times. The CDR3 spells CASRAGPTAPLHF. The CDR3 nucleotides read TGTGCCAGCAGGGCCGGGCCTACCGCGCCCCTCCACTTT. V gene TRBV6-1 combines with J gene TRBJ1-6; D gene unclear. Germline CDR1 and CDR2: MNHNS and SASEGT. The V end lost 6 bases, the J end lost 13 bases, and 16 bases lay between the germline ends. This CDR3 region has 13 residues.

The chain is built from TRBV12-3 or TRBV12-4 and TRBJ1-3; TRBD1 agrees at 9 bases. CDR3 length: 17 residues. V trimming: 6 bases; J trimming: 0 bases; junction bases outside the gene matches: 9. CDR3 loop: CASSSWTGARSGNTIYF. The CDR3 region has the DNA TGTGCCAGCAGCTCCTGGACAGGGGCCCGCTCTGGAAACACCATATATTTT.

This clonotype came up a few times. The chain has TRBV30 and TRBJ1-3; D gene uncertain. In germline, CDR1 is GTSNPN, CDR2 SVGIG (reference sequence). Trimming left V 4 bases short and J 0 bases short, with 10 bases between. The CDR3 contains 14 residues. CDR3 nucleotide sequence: TGTGCCTGGACCGGACTCCGCTCTGGAAACACCATATATTTT. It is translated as CAWTGLRSGNTIYF.

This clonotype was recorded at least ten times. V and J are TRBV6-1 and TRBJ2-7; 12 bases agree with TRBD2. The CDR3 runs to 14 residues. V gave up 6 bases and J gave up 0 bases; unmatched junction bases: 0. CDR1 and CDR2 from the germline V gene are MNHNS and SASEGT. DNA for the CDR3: TGTGCCAGCAGACTAGCGGGAGGCTCCTACGAGCAGTACTTC. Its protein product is CASRLAGGSYEQYF.

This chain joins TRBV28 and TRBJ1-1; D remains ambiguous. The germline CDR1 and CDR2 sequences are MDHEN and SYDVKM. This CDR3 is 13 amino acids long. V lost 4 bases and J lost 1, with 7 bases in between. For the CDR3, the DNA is TGTGCCAGCAGTTGGTCGCAGAACACTGAAGCTTTCTTT. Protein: CASSWSQNTEAFF. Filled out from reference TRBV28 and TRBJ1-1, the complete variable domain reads DVKVTQSSRYLVKRTGEKVFLECVQDMDHENMFWYRQDPGLGLRLIYFSYDVKMKEKGDIPEGYSVSREKKERFSLILESASTNQTSMYLCASSWSQNTEAFFGQGTRLTVV.

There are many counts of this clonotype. The CDR3 bases are TGTGCCAGCAGTGAAGTCGGGGTTTCACCCCTCCACTTT. Translated, it gives CASSEVGVSPLHF. This chain links TRBV6-1 with TRBJ1-6; D is ambiguous. The CDR3 runs 13 residues. V shed 1 base and J shed 9 bases, with 7 bases lying between them. Germline V gene lookup returns CDR1 MNHNS and CDR2 SASEGT.

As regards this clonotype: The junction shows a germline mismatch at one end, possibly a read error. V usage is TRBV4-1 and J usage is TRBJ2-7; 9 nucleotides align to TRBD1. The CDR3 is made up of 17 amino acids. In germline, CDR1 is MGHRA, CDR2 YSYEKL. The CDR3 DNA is TGTGCCAGCAGCCACATCTTCCGGGACAGGGATGACTACGAGCAGTACTTC. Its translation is CASSHIFRDRDDYEQYF.

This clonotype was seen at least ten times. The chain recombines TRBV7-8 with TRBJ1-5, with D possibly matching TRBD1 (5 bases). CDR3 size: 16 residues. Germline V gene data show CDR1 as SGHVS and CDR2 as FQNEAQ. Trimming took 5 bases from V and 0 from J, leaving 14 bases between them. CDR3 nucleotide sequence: TGTGCCAGCAGCACAGACAGCGATTATAGCAATCAGCCCCAGCATTTT. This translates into CASSTDSDYSNQPQHF.

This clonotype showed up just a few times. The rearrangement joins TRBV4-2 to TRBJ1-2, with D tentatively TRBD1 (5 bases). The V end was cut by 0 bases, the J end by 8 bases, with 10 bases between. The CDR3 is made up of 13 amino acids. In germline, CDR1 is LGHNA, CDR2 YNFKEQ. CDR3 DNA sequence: TGTGCCAGCAGCCAAGAAGTTGGGGACGGCTACACCTTC. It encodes CASSQEVGDGYTF.

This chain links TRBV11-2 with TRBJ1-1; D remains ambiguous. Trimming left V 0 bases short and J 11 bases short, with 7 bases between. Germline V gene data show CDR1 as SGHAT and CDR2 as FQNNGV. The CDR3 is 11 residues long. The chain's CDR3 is CASSLEGSAFF. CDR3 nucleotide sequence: TGTGCCAGCAGCTTAGAAGGGTCTGCTTTCTTT.

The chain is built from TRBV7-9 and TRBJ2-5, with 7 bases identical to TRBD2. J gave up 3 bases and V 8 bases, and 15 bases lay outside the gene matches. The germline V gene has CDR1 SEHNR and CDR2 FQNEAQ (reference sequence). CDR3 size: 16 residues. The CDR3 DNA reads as TGTGCCAGCCGGGACTCTGGGGGGGTAAATAAAGAGACCCAGTACTTC. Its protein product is CASRDSGGVNKETQYF. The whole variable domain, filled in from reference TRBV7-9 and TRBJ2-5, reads DTGVSQNPRHKITKRGQNVTFRCDPISEHNRLYWYRQTLGQGPEFLTYFQNEAQLEKSRLLSDRFSAERPKGSFSTLEIQRTEQGDSAMYLCASRDSGGVNKETQYFGPGTRLLVL.

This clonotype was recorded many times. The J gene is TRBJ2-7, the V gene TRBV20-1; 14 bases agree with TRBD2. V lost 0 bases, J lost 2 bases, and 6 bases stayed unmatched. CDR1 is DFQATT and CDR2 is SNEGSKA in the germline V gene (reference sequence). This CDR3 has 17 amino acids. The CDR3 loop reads CSAREPGLAGVTYEQYF. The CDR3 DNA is TGCAGTGCTAGAGAACCGGGACTAGCGGGGGTGACCTACGAGCAGTACTTC.

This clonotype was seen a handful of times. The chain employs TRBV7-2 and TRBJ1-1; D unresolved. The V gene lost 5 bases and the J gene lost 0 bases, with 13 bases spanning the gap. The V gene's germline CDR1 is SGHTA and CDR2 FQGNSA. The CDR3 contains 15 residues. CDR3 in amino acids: CASSPTRTLNTEAFF. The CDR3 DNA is TGTGCCAGCAGCCCGACCCGGACTCTGAACACTGAAGCTTTCTTT. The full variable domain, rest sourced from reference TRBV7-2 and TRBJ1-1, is GAGVSQSPSNKVTEKGKDVELRCDPISGHTALYWYRQSLGQGLEFLIYFQGNSAPDKSGLPSDRFSAERTGGSVSTLTIQRTQQEDSAVYLCASSPTRTLNTEAFFGQGTRLTVV.

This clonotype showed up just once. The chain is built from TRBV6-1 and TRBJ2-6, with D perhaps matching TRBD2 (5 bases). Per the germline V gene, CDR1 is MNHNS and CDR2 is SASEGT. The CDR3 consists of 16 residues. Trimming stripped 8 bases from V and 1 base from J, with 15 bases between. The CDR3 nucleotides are TGTGCCAGCTCAGGCCAGCGGCCGTCTGGGGCCAACGTCCTGACTTTC. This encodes CASSGQRPSGANVLTF.

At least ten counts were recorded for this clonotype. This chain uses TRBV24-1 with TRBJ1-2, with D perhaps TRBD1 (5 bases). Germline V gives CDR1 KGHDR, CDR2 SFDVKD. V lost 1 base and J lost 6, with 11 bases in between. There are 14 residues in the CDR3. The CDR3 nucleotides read TGTGCCACCAGTGATTTTGGGCAGGGTAATGGCTACACCTTC. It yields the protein CATSDFGQGNGYTF.